This T cell receptor (beta chain) stems from a study of regulatory T cells in long-lasting Graves disease. Investigators prepared the TCR beta libraries by applying iRepertoire HTBI primers and Arm-PCR of CDR3 regions. TCRdb re-called the multiplex PCR reads through MiXCR, storing one row per CDR3 protein. The table has under 800,000 distinct CDR3 sequences, approximately 15% seen once. This clonotype has ten or more counts. V was clipped by 3 bases and J by 7 bases; unmatched bases: 6. Germline loops: CDR1 SGHAT, CDR2 FQNNGV. CDR3 length: 15 residues. The time point here: newly diagnosed GD, antithyroid drugs for less than 3 months. Following extraction of RNA from PBMCs, that RNA was used to make the TCR library. These data are also associated with another study on T cells in Graves' hyperthyroidism and ophthalmopathy. This second study notes: In the blood, most expanded thyroid clonotypes above 0.001 appeared as well.

The receptor comes from a woman aged 25 to 39 with Graves disease. The sequencing here drew on peripheral blood mononuclear cells (PBMCs), taken at new diagnosis, from a patient treated with antithyroid drugs. The rearrangement links TRBV11-2 to TRBJ2-1; 10 nucleotides agree with TRBD2. This chain's CDR3 is CASSLVSGRVNEQFF. As DNA, the CDR3 is TGTGCCAGCAGCTTGGTAAGCGGGAGGGTAAATGAGCAGTTCTTC.